This TCR beta chain derives from a study of cytomegalovirus exposure and HLA in healthy donors. Findings of the study overall: When analyzed later, a missense DCLRE1C variant was found to be linked to TCR beta V- and J-gene trimming. A later examination showed that TCR association rates differed by HLA locus, with DRB1 most and HLA-C fewest.

In regard to this clone: Its antigen is unknown.

Germline values: CDR1 MNHEY, CDR2 SVGAGI. Trimming at V came to 8 bases and at J to 7 bases, leaving 5 bases not matched to a gene. This CDR3 region has 14 residues. Amplification used 60 Vbeta primers and 13 Jbeta primers. This table comes from immunoSEQ multiplex PCR, and its TCRdb copy is limited to in-frame clones, with some not included. Here the sample spans roughly 98,000 clones, roughly 80% being singletons. The chain uses TRBV6-5 and TRBJ2-2; TRBD2 aligns across 12 bases. The source is a man aged 35 to 55 in good health and CMV-seronegative. What was sequenced was PBMCs. Here the CDR3 reads CASLWTSGNGELFF. CDR3 coding DNA: TGTGCCAGCCTCTGGACTAGCGGGAACGGGGAGCTGTTTTTT.